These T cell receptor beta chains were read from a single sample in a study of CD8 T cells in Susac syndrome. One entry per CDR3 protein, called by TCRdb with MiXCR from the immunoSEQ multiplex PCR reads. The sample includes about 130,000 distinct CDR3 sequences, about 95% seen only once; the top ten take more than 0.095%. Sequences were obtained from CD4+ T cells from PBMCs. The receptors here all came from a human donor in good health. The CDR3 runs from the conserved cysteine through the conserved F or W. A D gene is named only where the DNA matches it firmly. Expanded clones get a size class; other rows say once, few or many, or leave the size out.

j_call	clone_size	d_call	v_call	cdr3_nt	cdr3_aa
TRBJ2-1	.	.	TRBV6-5	TGTGCCAGCAGTTACACTAACAGGGATGAGCAGTTCTTC	CASSYTNRDEQFF
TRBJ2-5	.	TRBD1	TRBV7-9	TGTGCCAGCAGCTATGGACAGGGAATGGGGGAGACCCAGTACTTC	CASSYGQGMGETQYF
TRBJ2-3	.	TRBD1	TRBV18	TGTGCCAGCTCACCACAGACGGACAGGGGAATGGTGGCGCAGTATTTT	CASSPQTDRGMVAQYF
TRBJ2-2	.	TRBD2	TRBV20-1	TGCAGTGCTAGACGCCTTCGACTAGCGGGAGGGCCTTCCACCGGGGAGCTGTTTTTT	CSARRLRLAGGPSTGELFF
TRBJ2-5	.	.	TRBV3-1	TGTGCCAGCAGCCGGCGAACCACAGGGTATGGGACCCAGTACTTC	CASSRRTTGYGTQYF
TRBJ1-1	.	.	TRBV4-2	TGTGCCAGCAGCCTCAGTCGGATGAACACTGAAGCTTTCTTT	CASSLSRMNTEAFF
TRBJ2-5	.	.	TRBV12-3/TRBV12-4	TGTGCCAGCAGTTCCCGGAGCCAAGGGGCCCAGTACTTC	CASSSRSQGAQYF
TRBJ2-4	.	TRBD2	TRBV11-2	TGTGCCAGCAGCACCCGATTAGCGGGGGCTGACATTCAGTACTTC	CASSTRLAGADIQYF
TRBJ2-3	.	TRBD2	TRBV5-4	TGTGCCAGCAGCCCAGGACTAGCGGGAGTCTCAGATACGCAGTATTTT	CASSPGLAGVSDTQYF
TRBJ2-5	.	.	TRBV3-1	TGTGCCAGCAGCCAAGCGGGACTCGGGGAGACCCAGTACTTC	CASSQAGLGETQYF
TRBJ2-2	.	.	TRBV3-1	TGTGCCAGCAGCCGGACGATCGGGGAGCTGTTTTTT	CASSRTIGELFF
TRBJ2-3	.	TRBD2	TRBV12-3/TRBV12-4	TGTGCCAGCAGCTTGAGCCTGGGAGGGAACACAGATACGCAGTATTTT	CASSLSLGGNTDTQYF
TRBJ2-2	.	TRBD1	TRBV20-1	TGCAGTGCTAGTCAGGGGGCCGCCGGGGAGCTGTTTTTT	CSASQGAAGELFF
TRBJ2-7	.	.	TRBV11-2	TGTGCCAGCAGCTTAGGAGGGGGTCGGTACGAGCAGTACTTC	CASSLGGGRYEQYF
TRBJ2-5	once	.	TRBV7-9	TGTGCCAGCAGCTGGGGCAGCCAAGAGACCCAGTACTTC	CASSWGSQETQYF
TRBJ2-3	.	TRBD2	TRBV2	TGTGCCAGCAGCCTTACAAGGACCCGTGGACTAGCGGGGGCCACTAGCACAGATACGCAGTATTTT	CASSLTRTRGLAGATSTDTQYF
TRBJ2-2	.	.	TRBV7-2	TGTGCCAGCAGCCGACTAGGTTTTAAAACCGGGGAGCTGTTTTTT	CASSRLGFKTGELFF
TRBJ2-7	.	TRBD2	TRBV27	TGTGCCAGCAGTTTTAGCGGGAGGAAGTACGAGCAGTACTTC	CASSFSGRKYEQYF
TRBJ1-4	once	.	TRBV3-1	TGTGCCAGCAGCCAAGGGGCTAATGAAAAACTGTTTTTT	CASSQGANEKLFF
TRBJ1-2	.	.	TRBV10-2	TGCGCCAGCAGTGACGACAGCTATGGCTACACCTTC	CASSDDSYGYTF
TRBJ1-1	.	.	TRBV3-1	TGTGCCAGCAGCCAAGATCTTCGGGGCGGCGCTGAAGCTTTCTTT	CASSQDLRGGAEAFF
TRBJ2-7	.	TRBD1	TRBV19	TGTGCCAGTAGTATTGCCGGGACAGGGGCCTACGAGCAGTACTTC	CASSIAGTGAYEQYF
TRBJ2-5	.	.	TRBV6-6	TGTGCCAGCAGTTACTTTCTACCCGCTGAACAAGAGACCCAGTACTTC	CASSYFLPAEQETQYF
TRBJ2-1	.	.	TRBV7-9	TGTGCCAGCAGCCCTAGGGGACTCGCCAATGGGAATGAGCAGTTCTTC	CASSPRGLANGNEQFF
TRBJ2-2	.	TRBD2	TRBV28	TGTGCCAGCAGTTTGTGGGCTAGCGGTGACACCGGGGAGCTGTTTTTT	CASSLWASGDTGELFF
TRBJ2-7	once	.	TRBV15	TGTGCCACCAGCAGAGCCCTCAGTTCGGACGAGCAGTACTTC	CATSRALSSDEQYF
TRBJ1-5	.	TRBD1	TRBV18	TGTGCCAGCTCACCACCGGGAAGGGGGCATCAGCCCCAGCATTTT	CASSPPGRGHQPQHF
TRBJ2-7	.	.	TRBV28	TGTGCCAGCAGCACCTTATTTGGGCCTCGTAGCTCCTACGAGCAGTACTTC	CASSTLFGPRSSYEQYF
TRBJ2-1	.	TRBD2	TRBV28	TGTGCCAGCACCTCTAGCGGGAGGCCGGGGGGTGAGCAGTTCTTC	CASTSSGRPGGEQFF
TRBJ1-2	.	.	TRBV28	TGTGCCAGCAGTTTGTCCGGGGTGGCTTCAACTAACTATGGCTACACCTTC	CASSLSGVASTNYGYTF
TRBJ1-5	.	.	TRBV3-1	TGTGCCAGCAGCCACGGGCGGGGTGGCAATCAGCCCCAGCATTTT	CASSHGRGGNQPQHF
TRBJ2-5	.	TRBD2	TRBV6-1	TGTGCCAGCAGTGAATCGGGACTAACCCAGTACTTC	CASSESGLTQYF
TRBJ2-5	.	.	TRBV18	TGTGCCAGCTCACCACCTATGGGTCCGGAGACCCAGTACTTC	CASSPPMGPETQYF
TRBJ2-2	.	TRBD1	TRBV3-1	TGTGCCAGCAGCCCGTGGACAGGGGGTTCCGGGGAGCTGTTTTTT	CASSPWTGGSGELFF
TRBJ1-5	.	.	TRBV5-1	TGCGCCAGCAGCATGGGACACCCTAGCAATCAGCCCCAGCATTTT	CASSMGHPSNQPQHF
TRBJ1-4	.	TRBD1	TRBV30	TGTGCCTGGAGTAGAAGGACAGGGAAAGACATCGGCGAAAAACTGTTTTTT	CAWSRRTGKDIGEKLFF
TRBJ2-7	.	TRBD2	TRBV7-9	TGTGCCGGGACGGCTAGCGGGAGAGACGAGCAGTACTTC	CAGTASGRDEQYF
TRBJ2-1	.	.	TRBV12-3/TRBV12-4	TGTGCCAGCAGCCACTATAGCAATGAGCAGTTCTTC	CASSHYSNEQFF
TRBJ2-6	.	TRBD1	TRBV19	TGTGCCAGTAGTATCGGGAGACAGGGGACTGGGGCCAACGTCCTGACTTTC	CASSIGRQGTGANVLTF
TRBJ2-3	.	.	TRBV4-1	TGCGCCAGCAGCCACCTCCGGGGGCCAACAGATACGCAGTATTTT	CASSHLRGPTDTQYF
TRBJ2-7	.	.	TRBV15	TGTGCCACCAGCATATTGGCGGGGGCCGGGGAGCAGTACTTC	CATSILAGAGEQYF
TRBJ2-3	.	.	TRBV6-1	TGTGCCAGCAGTGACGTGGGCTACGGCACAGATACGCAGTATTTT	CASSDVGYGTDTQYF
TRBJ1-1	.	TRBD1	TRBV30	TGTGCCTGGAGTACACAGGGGTCATCCCGAGCTTTCTTT	CAWSTQGSSRAFF
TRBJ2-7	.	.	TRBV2	TGTGCCAGCAGTGAAGTTGCCCCGGCCAGCCTCTACGAGCAGTACTTC	CASSEVAPASLYEQYF
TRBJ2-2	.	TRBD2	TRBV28	TGTGCCAGCACCGCAGCGGCGGGAGGAACCGGGGAGCTGTTTTTT	CASTAAAGGTGELFF
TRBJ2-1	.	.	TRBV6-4	TGTGCCAGCAGCAGAGCGGAAAGTGCCTACAATGAGCAGTTCTTC	CASSRAESAYNEQFF
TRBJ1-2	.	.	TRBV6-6	TGTGCCAGCAGTGACCTGCTGGGCTACACCTTC	CASSDLLGYTF
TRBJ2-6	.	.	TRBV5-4	TGTGCCAGCAGCGGGGACGGTCCCTACTCTGGGGCCAACGTCCTGACTTTC	CASSGDGPYSGANVLTF
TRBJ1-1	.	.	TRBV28	TGTGCCAGCAGCTTGTTTTACACTGAAGCTTTCTTT	CASSLFYTEAFF
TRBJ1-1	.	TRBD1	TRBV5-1	TGCGCCAGCAGCGGGACAGGGCGATACCAGGAAGCTTTCTTT	CASSGTGRYQEAFF
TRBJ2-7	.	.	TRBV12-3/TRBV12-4	TGTGCCAGCACCCGCGGGGGCCTGGGCTACGAGCAGTACTTC	CASTRGGLGYEQYF
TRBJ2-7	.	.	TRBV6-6	TGTGCCAGCAGTTACTCAGGGCGCGAGCAGTACTTC	CASSYSGREQYF